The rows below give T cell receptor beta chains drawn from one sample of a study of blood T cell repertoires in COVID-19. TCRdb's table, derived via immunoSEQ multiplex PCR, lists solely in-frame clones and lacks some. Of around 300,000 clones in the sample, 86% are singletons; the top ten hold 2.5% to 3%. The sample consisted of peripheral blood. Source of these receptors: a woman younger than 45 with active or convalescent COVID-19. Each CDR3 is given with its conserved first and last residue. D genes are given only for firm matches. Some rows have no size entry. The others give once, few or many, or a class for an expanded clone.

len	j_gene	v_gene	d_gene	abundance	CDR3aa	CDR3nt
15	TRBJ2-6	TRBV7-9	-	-	CASSYETTGANVLTF	TGTGCCAGCAGCTATGAGACTACAGGGGCCAACGTCCTGACTTTC
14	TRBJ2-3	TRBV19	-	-	CASSFQGNTDTQYF	TGTGCCAGTAGTTTCCAGGGAAACACAGATACGCAGTATTTT
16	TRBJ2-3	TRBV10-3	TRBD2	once	CAISAGSGGLTDTQYF	TGTGCCATCAGTGCCGGTAGCGGGGGCCTCACAGATACGCAGTATTTT
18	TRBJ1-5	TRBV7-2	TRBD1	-	CASSLRGQGSGGNQPQHF	TGTGCCAGCAGCTTGCGGGGACAGGGATCAGGGGGCAATCAGCCCCAGCATTTT
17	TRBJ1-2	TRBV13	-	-	CASSTGNTPAPGYGYTF	TGTGCCAGCAGCACAGGCAATACCCCAGCCCCAGGCTATGGCTACACCTTC
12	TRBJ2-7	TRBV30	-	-	CAWSANSYEQYF	TGTGCCTGGAGCGCGAATTCCTACGAGCAGTACTTC
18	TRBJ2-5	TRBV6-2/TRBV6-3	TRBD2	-	CASSYGFSSGQEKETQYF	TGTGCCAGCAGTTACGGCTTCTCTAGCGGCCAGGAGAAAGAGACCCAGTACTTC
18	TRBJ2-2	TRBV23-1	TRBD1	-	CASSQKKDRGTDTGELFF	TGCGCCAGCAGTCAAAAGAAGGACAGGGGTACGGACACCGGGGAGCTGTTTTTT
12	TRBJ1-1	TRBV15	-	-	CATSTQSTEAFF	TGTGCCACCAGCACACAGTCCACTGAAGCTTTCTTT
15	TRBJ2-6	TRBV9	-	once	CASSAFSSGANVLTF	TGTGCCAGCAGCGCCTTTAGCTCTGGGGCCAACGTCCTGACTTTC
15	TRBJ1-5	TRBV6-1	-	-	CASSEGSGISQPQHF	TGTGCCAGCAGTGAAGGGTCAGGGATAAGTCAGCCCCAGCATTTT
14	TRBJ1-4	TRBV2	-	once	CASSAQGNGEKLFF	TGTGCCAGCAGTGCTCAGGGGAACGGGGAAAAACTGTTTTTT
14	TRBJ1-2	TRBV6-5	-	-	CASSRGGTTDGYTF	TGTGCCAGCAGTCGGGGGGGAACGACGGATGGCTACACCTTC
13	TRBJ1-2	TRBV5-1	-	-	CASSKELNYGYTF	TGCGCCAGCAGTAAGGAGCTTAACTATGGCTACACCTTC
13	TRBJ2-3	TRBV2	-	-	CASWVGGTDTQYF	TGTGCCAGTTGGGTAGGGGGCACAGATACGCAGTATTTT
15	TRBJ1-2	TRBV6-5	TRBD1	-	CASRRGQGANYGYTF	TGTGCCAGCAGGCGGGGACAGGGGGCTAACTATGGCTACACCTTC
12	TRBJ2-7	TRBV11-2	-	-	CASSLPTYEQYF	TGTGCCAGCAGCTTACCCACCTACGAGCAGTACTTC
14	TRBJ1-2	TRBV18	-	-	CASSPPAGFYGYTF	TGTGCCAGCTCACCACCTGCAGGCTTCTATGGCTACACCTTC
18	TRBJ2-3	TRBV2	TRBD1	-	CASKEIPGQGIGTDTQYF	TGTGCCAGCAAAGAGATCCCGGGACAGGGTATCGGCACAGATACGCAGTATTTT
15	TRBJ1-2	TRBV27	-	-	CASSQRRGANYGYTF	TGTGCCAGCAGCCAGAGGCGGGGAGCTAACTATGGCTACACCTTC
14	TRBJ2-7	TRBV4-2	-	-	CASSQVSVPYEQYF	TGTGCCAGCAGCCAAGTTTCGGTCCCCTACGAGCAGTACTTC
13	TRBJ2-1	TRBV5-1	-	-	CASSVRPGDEQFF	TGCGCCAGCAGCGTACGCCCCGGGGATGAGCAGTTCTTC
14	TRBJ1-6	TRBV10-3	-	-	CAISRTEDNSPLHF	TGTGCCATCAGCAGGACAGAAGATAATTCACCCCTCCACTTT
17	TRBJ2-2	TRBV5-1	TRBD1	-	CASSWTGQGANAGELFF	TGCGCCAGCAGCTGGACGGGACAGGGGGCGAATGCCGGGGAGCTGTTTTTT
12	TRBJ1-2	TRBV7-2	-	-	CASSFGGYGYTF	TGTGCCAGCAGCTTCGGCGGCTATGGCTACACCTTC